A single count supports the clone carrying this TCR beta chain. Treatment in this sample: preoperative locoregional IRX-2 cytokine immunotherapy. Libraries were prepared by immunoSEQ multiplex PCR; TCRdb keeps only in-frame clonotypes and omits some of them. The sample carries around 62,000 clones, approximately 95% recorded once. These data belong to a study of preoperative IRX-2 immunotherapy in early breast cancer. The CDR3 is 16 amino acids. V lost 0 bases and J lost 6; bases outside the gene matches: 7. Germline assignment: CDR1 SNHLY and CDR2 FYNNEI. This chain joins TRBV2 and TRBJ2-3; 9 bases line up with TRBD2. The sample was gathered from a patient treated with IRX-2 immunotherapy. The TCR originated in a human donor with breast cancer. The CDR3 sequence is CASSEARRGGRDTQYF. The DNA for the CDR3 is TGTGCCAGCAGTGAAGCGAGGCGGGGGGGCAGGGATACGCAGTATTTT.